Shown below are 18 T cell receptor beta chains from a single sample sequenced in a study of T-cell memory formation after mild COVID-19. MiXCR, run by TCRdb on the 5' RACE reads, gives a single entry per CDR3 protein. The table records approximately 290,000 distinct CDR3 sequences, over 7% of them present only once. The specimen was PBMCs or a T cell subset sorted from them (not recorded which). These receptors originate from a man younger than 35 who had mild COVID-19 (a few samples of this study predate the infection). Cell type and time point are not known.

This clonotype was observed many times. The chain couples TRBV7-2 to TRBJ1-5; D is possibly TRBD1 (5 bases). CDR3 length equals 13 residues. Germline lookup yields CDR1 SGHTA and CDR2 FQGNSA. V was shortened by 5 bases and J by 4 bases, with 9 bases between the two germline ends. The CDR3 DNA follows: TGTGCCAGCAGCCGACAGCTGAATCAGCCCCAGCATTTT. Encoded protein: CASSRQLNQPQHF.

V gene TRBV20-1 combines with J gene TRBJ1-5; D is possibly TRBD1 (5 bases). Germline V gene sequence: CDR1 DFQATT, CDR2 SNEGSKA (reference sequence). The CDR3 covers 14 residues. Trimming left V 2 bases short and J 3 bases short, with 11 bases between. The CDR3 spells CSARFRGVNQPQHF. The DNA for the CDR3 is TGCAGTGCTAGATTTAGGGGAGTCAATCAGCCCCAGCATTTT.

This clonotype has more than one count but fewer than ten. The chain recombines TRBV10-3 with TRBJ2-5; the match to TRBD2 covers 8 bases. This CDR3 has 12 residues. Per the germline V gene, CDR1 is ENHRY and CDR2 is SYGVKD. With V trimmed by 8 bases and J by 5 bases, 4 bases remained unmatched. This CDR3 reads CAIGPGGETQYF. CDR3 sequence (DNA): TGTGCCATCGGTCCGGGGGGGGAGACCCAGTACTTC.

The table lists this clonotype with a few counts. This chain joins TRBV10-3 and TRBJ1-5; maybe TRBD1 (6 bases). CDR3 length: 14 amino acids. V was cut by 8 bases and J by 5 bases, with 16 bases left in between. Germline V CDR1 and CDR2: ENHRY, SYGVKD. The CDR3 region has the DNA TGTGCCATCCAGAGTGCCGGGGGCTATCAGCCCCAGCATTTT. Its translation: CAIQSAGGYQPQHF.

This clonotype showed up just a few times. The chain carries TRBV5-1 and TRBJ2-7, with D maybe TRBD2 (6 bases). The CDR3 has 14 residues. V was pared by 3 bases and J by 4 bases, with 14 bases between. From germline, CDR1 is SGHRS and CDR2 YFSETQ. CDR3 sequence reads: CASSSPGESYEQYF. CDR3 in DNA: TGCGCCAGCAGCTCGCCGGGGGAGTCGTACGAGCAGTACTTC.

This clonotype was seen repeatedly, ten times or more. CDR3 region: CASSFGHNQPQHF. The CDR3 DNA follows: TGTGCCAGCAGCTTTGGACACAATCAGCCCCAGCATTTT. The chain uses TRBV9 and TRBJ1-5; a weak D match, TRBD1 (5 bases). The CDR3 is 13 amino acids. V lost 4 bases to trimming and J lost 3 bases, with 8 bases between them. Germline V gene sequence: CDR1 SGDLS, CDR2 YYNGEE.

The rearrangement links TRBV5-4 to TRBJ2-3, with D maybe TRBD1 (6 bases). V shed 4 bases and J shed 6 bases, with 21 bases lying between them. The CDR3 contains 16 residues. The germline V gene encodes CDR1 SGHNT and CDR2 YYREEE (reference sequence). The CDR3 nucleotides are TGTGCCAGCAGCCCCGAATGGACAGTTGAAGCGGATACGCAGTATTTT. Translation: CASSPEWTVEADTQYF.

The table lists this clonotype with a few counts. V and J are TRBV4-1 and TRBJ2-5; D is perhaps TRBD1 or TRBD2 (5 bases each). V dropped 1 base and J dropped 3 bases, with 12 bases sitting between them. This CDR3 region has 15 residues. Germline CDR1 reads MGHRA; CDR2 reads YSYEKL. The CDR3 here is CASSQGGNMEETQYF. In nucleotides, the CDR3 is TGCGCCAGCAGCCAAGGGGGGAACATGGAAGAGACCCAGTACTTC.

This clonotype showed up just a few times. This CDR3 is CASGPGTPVNTEAFF. CDR3 DNA: TGTGCTAGTGGGCCCGGGACCCCTGTTAACACTGAAGCTTTCTTT. V is TRBV12-5 and J is TRBJ1-1; D may be TRBD1 (5 bases). The CDR3 is made up of 15 amino acids. Germline CDR1 reads LGHNT; CDR2 reads FRNRAP. The V end lost 6 bases, the J end lost 2 bases, and 16 bases lay between the germline ends. Full variable domain (remainder filled in from reference TRBV12-5 and TRBJ1-1): DARVTQTPRHKVTEMGQEVTMRCQPILGHNTVFWYRQTMMQGLELLAYFRNRAPLDDSGMPKDRFSAEMPDATLATLKIQPSEPRDSAVYFCASGPGTPVNTEAFFGQGTRLTVV.

This clonotype was counted between two and nine times. The rearrangement links TRBV20-1 to TRBJ2-7; 7 nucleotides agree with TRBD2. CDR1 DFQATT and CDR2 SNEGSKA come from the germline V gene (reference sequence). V trimming: 3 bases; J trimming: 1 base; junction bases outside the gene matches: 3. This CDR3 contains 13 residues. Here the CDR3 reads CSARGGGSYEQYF. The CDR3 DNA sequence: TGCAGTGCTAGGGGGGGAGGGTCCTACGAGCAGTACTTC.

This clonotype was seen ten or more times. The chain has TRBV5-1 and TRBJ2-7; 8 positions match TRBD2. The trim removed 2 bases at V and 5 bases at J, leaving 3 bases unmatched. Per germline, CDR1 SGHRS and CDR2 YFSETQ. CDR3 length: 13 residues. Here the CDR3 reads CASSFGGANEQYF. In DNA, the CDR3 is TGCGCCAGCAGCTTCGGGGGGGCGAACGAGCAGTACTTC.

The sample holds a few counts of this clonotype. The CDR3 reads CSASGQVYEKLFF. In DNA, the CDR3 is TGCAGTGCTAGCGGGCAGGTCTACGAAAAACTGTTTTTT. The rearrangement links TRBV20-1 to TRBJ1-4; no firm D call. CDR3 length: 13 amino acids. The ends were cut back, 3 bases at V and 8 bases at J, with 13 bases in the middle. Germline CDR1 DFQATT, CDR2 SNEGSKA (reference sequence).

This clonotype was observed a handful of times. An end of the junction differs from the germline gene, which may be a read error. The chain couples TRBV11-2 to TRBJ1-4; D is perhaps TRBD1 (6 bases). Germline V gene sequence: CDR1 SGHAT, CDR2 FQNNGV. The CDR3 covers 14 residues. The CDR3 reads CASSGTRGRPNWSF. CDR3 nucleotides: TGTGCCAGCAGCGGGACACGAGGCCGCCCCAACTGGTCTTTT. The whole variable domain, remainder taken from reference TRBV11-2 and TRBJ1-4, is EAGVAQSPRYKIIEKRQSVAFWCNPISGHATLYWYQQILGQGPKLLIQFQNNGVVDDSQLPKDRFSAERLKGVDSTLKIQPAKLEDSAVYLCASSGTRGRPNWSFGSGTQLSVL.

Only a few counts were recorded for this clonotype. The rearrangement uses TRBV7-9 and TRBJ2-7; tentative D call: TRBD2 (5 bases). CDR1 and CDR2 (germline): SEHNR, FQNEAQ (reference sequence). The V and J ends lost 1 base and 3 bases respectively, with 10 bases between them. This CDR3 is built from 14 residues. The DNA of the CDR3 is TGTGCCAGCAGCTTAGGTGGTAGCGTCTACGAGCAGTACGTC. The encoded protein is CASSLGGSVYEQYV.

This clonotype appeared a few times. The V call is TRBV5-6, the J call TRBJ1-3, with 10 positions matching TRBD1. Trimming removed 4 bases from V and 7 bases from J; junction bases left unmatched: 5. This CDR3 region has 14 residues. Germline V lookup: CDR1 SGHDT, CDR2 YYEEEE. CDR3: CASSDRTGGNTIYF. The CDR3 DNA reads TGTGCCAGCAGCGATAGGACAGGGGGGAACACCATATATTTT.

Ten or more counts support this clonotype. This chain connects TRBV10-3 to TRBJ2-7; 8 nucleotides line up with TRBD1. In germline, CDR1 is ENHRY, CDR2 SYGVKD. After removal of 4 bases from V and 2 bases from J, the junction contained 7 bases not matched to a gene. The CDR3 is 15 amino acids. The CDR3 region has the DNA TGTGCCATCAGTGGGCCGGGACAGGTCACCTACGAGCAGTACTTC. This codes for CAISGPGQVTYEQYF.

The rearrangement uses TRBV6-5 and TRBJ1-1; possibly TRBD1 for D (5 bases). Germline CDR1 MNHEY, CDR2 SVGAGI. This CDR3 spans 11 amino acids. Trimming removed 10 bases at V and 4 bases at J, with 10 bases between. The CDR3 bases are TGTGCCACCACAGGAATCACTGAAGCTTTCTTT. The encoded protein is CATTGITEAFF.

The V call is TRBV29-1, the J call TRBJ1-1; TRBD1 matches 9 bases. Unmatched junction bases numbered 4, after V lost 7 bases and J lost 4 bases. Germline V gives CDR1 SQVTM, CDR2 ANQGSEA. The CDR3 is made up of 12 amino acids. The CDR3, as DNA: TGCAGCGCACAGGGGGCAGTCACTGAAGCTTTCTTT. This encodes CSAQGAVTEAFF. Filled out from reference TRBV29-1 and TRBJ1-1, the complete variable domain reads SAVISQKPSRDICQRGTSLTIQCQVDSQVTMMFWYRQQPGQSLTLIATANQGSEATYESGFVIDKFPISRPNLTFSTLTVSNMSPEDSSIYLCSAQGAVTEAFFGQGTRLTVV.